Shown below are 29 T cell receptor beta chains from a single sample sequenced in a study of blood T cell repertoires in COVID-19. Method: immunoSEQ multiplex PCR; TCRdb's copy keeps in-frame clones and lacks some. The sample shows approximately 180,000 clones, 87% of them seen only once. Sample: peripheral blood. The receptor source for this set is a man aged 40-50 years with active or convalescent COVID-19.

The rearrangement links TRBV7-3 to TRBJ2-1; no clear D. The germline V and J ends were trimmed by 5 bases and 5 bases, with 10 bases remaining between them. The CDR3 covers 13 residues. The germline gives CDR1 SGHTA, CDR2 FQGTGA. CDR3 in amino acids: CASSQGRDNEQFF. The CDR3 DNA sequence: TGTGCCAGCAGCCAAGGCCGGGACAATGAGCAGTTCTTC.

This clone was picked up a small number of times. V usage is TRBV24-1 and J usage is TRBJ2-2, with 7 bases identical to TRBD1. Losses at the gene ends were 7 bases for V and 8 bases for J; bases not matched to a gene: 12. The CDR3 is 15 amino acids. Germline V gene sequence: CDR1 KGHDR, CDR2 SFDVKD. The DNA for the CDR3 is TGTGCCACCAGCACCGGTAAGGGGGCGGTGGGGGAGCTGTTTTTT. It codes for CATSTGKGAVGELFF.

The V call is TRBV7-2, the J call TRBJ2-1; TRBD2 matches at 12 bases. Germline CDR1 and CDR2: SGHTA and FQGNSA. V lost 2 bases to trimming and J lost 9 bases; unmatched junction nucleotides: 2. The CDR3 is made up of 14 amino acids. CDR3 DNA sequence: TGTGCCAGCAGCTTACTAGCGGGGGGGGGTGAGCAGTTCTTC. Translating gives CASSLLAGGGEQFF.

V and J are TRBV4-3 and TRBJ1-4; D is unclear. V shed 0 bases and J shed 0 bases, with 5 bases lying between them. The CDR3 sequence is 15 residues long. Germline values: CDR1 LGHNA, CDR2 YSLEER. This CDR3 is CASSQDLSTNEKLFF. The CDR3 DNA follows: TGCGCCAGCAGCCAAGATCTGTCAACTAATGAAAAACTGTTTTTT.

This clone was seen a few times. The rearrangement uses TRBV2 and TRBJ1-1, with D perhaps matching TRBD1 (5 bases). Germline CDR1 and CDR2: SNHLY and FYNNEI. This CDR3 spans 16 amino acids. Trimming left V 7 bases short and J 0 bases short, with 18 bases between. The CDR3 is CASKPPTGTMNTEAFF. The CDR3 bases are TGTGCCAGCAAACCGCCTACAGGTACGATGAACACTGAAGCTTTCTTT.

This clone was found a few times. The chain combines TRBV9 with TRBJ2-3, with 15 bases lining up with TRBD2. Looked up from germline, CDR1 is SGDLS and CDR2 is YYNGEE. V lost 0 bases, J lost 8 bases, and 13 bases stayed unmatched. There are 19 residues in the CDR3. CDR3 residues: CASSVVAGGLAGGQGTQYF. The DNA for the CDR3 is TGTGCCAGCAGCGTAGTTGCCGGCGGACTAGCGGGGGGGCAGGGTACGCAGTATTTT.

This sequence joins TRBV27 and TRBJ1-2; 8 bases agree with TRBD1. The CDR3 sequence is 15 residues long. Germline assignment: CDR1 MNHEY and CDR2 SMNVEV (reference sequence). Trimming took 4 bases from V and 6 from J; bases not matched to a gene: 10. The CDR3 coding sequence is TGTGCCAGCAGTTCTGCCCAGGGGGCGTATAATGGCTACACCTTC. Residues: CASSSAQGAYNGYTF.

The CDR3: CASSKRGPHYEQYF. As DNA, the CDR3 is TGTGCCAGCAGCAAACGGGGTCCCCACTACGAGCAGTACTTC. V usage is TRBV6-2 or TRBV6-3 and J usage is TRBJ2-7, with a tentative D call TRBD2 (5 bases). The CDR3 loop spans 14 amino acids. CDR1 and CDR2 from the germline V gene are MNHEY and SVGEGT. The germline V and J ends were trimmed by 6 bases and 3 bases, with 15 bases remaining between them.

This clone is a singleton in its sample. This rearrangement joins TRBV27 to TRBJ2-2; D is uncertain. The V end was cut by 3 bases, the J end by 1 base, with 3 bases between. The CDR3 extends over 13 amino acids. Per the germline V gene, CDR1 is MNHEY and CDR2 is SMNVEV (reference sequence). The CDR3: CASSFQNTGELFF. CDR3 coding DNA: TGTGCCAGCAGTTTCCAGAACACCGGGGAGCTGTTTTTT.

This chain joins TRBV6-5 and TRBJ2-7; 10 bases agree with TRBD1. The CDR3 length is 14 residues. Germline values: CDR1 MNHEY, CDR2 SVGAGI. V was pared by 2 bases and J by 2 bases, with 0 bases of the junction left unmatched. The CDR3 DNA reads TGTGCCAGCAGTTACGGGACAGGGGCCTACGAGCAGTACTTC. Protein product: CASSYGTGAYEQYF.

V and J are TRBV5-5 and TRBJ2-7, with 7 bases aligning to TRBD1. Germline V gene data show CDR1 as SGHKS and CDR2 as YYEKEE (reference sequence). V dropped 5 bases and J dropped 6; count of bases not matched to a gene: 8. CDR3 length equals 13 residues. The CDR3 DNA sequence: TGTGCCAGCAGTATAAACAGGGGATTCGAGCAGTACTTC. Translation gives CASSINRGFEQYF.

The CDR3 nucleotides read TGTGCCAGCAGCTTGGCTACAGGGGCTCCCATGGAGCAGTACTTC. This codes for CASSLATGAPMEQYF. This chain uses TRBV5-4 with TRBJ2-7, with TRBD1 matching over 7 bases. CDR1 SGHNT and CDR2 YYREEE come from the germline V gene (reference sequence). J was trimmed by 7 bases and V by 0 bases; bases with no gene match: 10. The CDR3 is made up of 15 amino acids.

This chain joins TRBV5-4 and TRBJ1-3, with unresolved D. V was pared by 4 bases and J by 1 base, with 12 bases between. From germline, CDR1 is SGHNT and CDR2 YYREEE (reference sequence). The CDR3 contains 15 residues. CDR3 loop: CASSPTESSGNTIYF. The CDR3 DNA follows: TGTGCCAGCAGCCCGACTGAGTCTTCTGGAAACACCATATATTTT.

CDR3 sequence reads: CASSSSSNEQFF. In nucleotides, the CDR3 is TGTGCCAGCAGCTCCTCGTCCAATGAGCAGTTCTTC. The rearrangement links TRBV7-8 to TRBJ2-1, with D unclear. This CDR3 is 12 amino acids long. Trimming pared 4 bases from V and 6 bases from J, leaving 7 bases between. Germline CDR1 and CDR2: SGHVS and FQNEAQ. Looking up the rest from reference TRBV7-8 and TRBJ2-1 gives the full variable domain: GAGVSQSPRYKVAKRGQDVALRCDPISGHVSLFWYQQALGQGPEFLTYFQNEAQLDKSGLPSDRFFAERPEGSVSTLKIQRTQQEDSAVYLCASSSSSNEQFFGPGTRLTVL.

The V and J genes are TRBV7-9 and TRBJ2-1; perhaps TRBD2 as D (6 bases). With 5 bases removed from V and 11 bases from J, the gap between germline ends came to 22 bases. The CDR3 is 15 amino acids. In germline, CDR1 is SEHNR, CDR2 FQNEAQ (reference sequence). CDR3 sequence reads: CASSPEEGRGFQQFF. CDR3 DNA sequence: TGTGCCAGCAGCCCGGAGGAGGGGCGCGGGTTTCAGCAGTTCTTC. The full variable domain, its missing parts supplied by reference TRBV7-9 and TRBJ2-1, is DTGVSQNPRHKITKRGQNVTFRCDPISEHNRLYWYRQTLGQGPEFLTYFQNEAQLEKSRLLSDRFSAERPKGSFSTLEIQRTEQGDSAMYLCASSPEEGRGFQQFFGPGTRLTVL.

The CDR3 region has the DNA TGTGCCAGCAATACTGTTACCGGGACAGGGGCTGGAAACACCATATATTTT. Residues: CASNTVTGTGAGNTIYF. The chain employs TRBV7-9 and TRBJ1-3; 10 bases line up with TRBD1. With 7 bases clipped from V and 2 bases from J, the junction kept 11 bases outside the gene matches. Germline-derived CDR1 and CDR2 are SEHNR and FQNEAQ (reference sequence). The CDR3 is 17 amino acids.

The chain joins TRBV9 to TRBJ2-7; TRBD2 agrees at 12 bases. With 0 bases clipped from V and 3 bases from J, the junction kept 1 base outside the gene matches. The CDR3 contains 15 residues. CDR1 SGDLS and CDR2 YYNGEE come from the germline V gene. CDR3 DNA sequence: TGTGCCAGCAGCGTAGGGACTAGCGGGGTCTACGAGCAGTACTTC. This sequence encodes CASSVGTSGVYEQYF.

This clone is a singleton in its sample. V and J are TRBV7-8 and TRBJ1-1, with a weak D call TRBD1 (5 bases). Germline CDR1 SGHVS, CDR2 FQNEAQ. The V and J ends lost 6 bases and 1 base respectively, with 15 bases between them. The CDR3 extends over 15 amino acids. CDR3 bases: TGTGCCAGCAGACCCGGGACTAGGGCGAACACTGAAGCTTTCTTT. Encoded protein: CASRPGTRANTEAFF.

V gene TRBV11-2 combines with J gene TRBJ2-2, with TRBD2 as a possible D gene (7 bases). The CDR3 spans 16 residues. Trimming took 2 bases from V and 6 from J, leaving 16 bases between them. Germline assignment: CDR1 SGHAT and CDR2 FQNNGV. The CDR3 region has the DNA TGTGCCAGCAGCTTATCGAGGGGGGGCCTTGCCGGGGAGCTGTTTTTT. Protein product: CASSLSRGGLAGELFF.

CDR3 region: CASSYDPTKGAKYTF. The CDR3 DNA reads as TGTGCCAGCAGTTACGACCCCACGAAGGGGGCGAAATACACCTTC. The V gene is TRBV6-5, the J gene TRBJ1-2; 7 bases map to TRBD1. There are 15 residues in the CDR3. Germline CDR1 is MNHEY and CDR2 is SVGAGI. The junction had 14 bases not matched to a gene; V was cut back by 2 bases and J by 11 bases.

The chain uses TRBV11-2 and TRBJ2-7; 10 bases match TRBD1. The CDR3 runs 18 residues. The V segment lost 1 base and the J segment 4 bases; nucleotides outside the gene matches: 13. Germline assignment: CDR1 SGHAT and CDR2 FQNNGV. The CDR3 reads CASSLVGKGTGVGYEQYF. The CDR3 coding sequence is TGTGCCAGCAGCTTAGTAGGGAAAGGGACAGGGGTTGGGTACGAGCAGTACTTC.

The chain has TRBV7-6 and TRBJ1-4; D is undetermined. Trimming cost V 6 bases and J 5 bases, with 16 bases left between them. The CDR3 is 15 amino acids. In germline, CDR1 is SGHVS, CDR2 FNYEAQ. The CDR3 sequence is CASSREPRENEKLFF. CDR3 in DNA: TGTGCCAGCAGTAGGGAGCCACGAGAGAATGAAAAACTGTTTTTT.

The rearrangement joins TRBV27 to TRBJ1-3, with TRBD1 matching over 7 bases. The CDR3 is 14 residues long. The J segment lost 3 bases and the V segment lost 5 bases, leaving 4 bases of the junction unmatched. The germline CDR1 and CDR2 sequences are MNHEY and SMNVEV (reference sequence). The DNA of the CDR3 is TGTGCCAGCAGTGTACAGGGGTATGGAAACACCATATATTTT. Protein sequence: CASSVQGYGNTIYF.

J is TRBJ2-1 and V is TRBV9; 7 bases agree with TRBD1. V dropped 4 bases and J dropped 3; count of bases not matched to a gene: 7. Germline V gene lookup returns CDR1 SGDLS and CDR2 YYNGEE. The CDR3 loop spans 15 amino acids. CDR3 coding DNA: TGTGCCAGCAGCTTCCGGGACAGTGGCTACAATGAGCAGTTCTTC. Translated, it gives CASSFRDSGYNEQFF.

The V gene is TRBV6-5, the J gene TRBJ1-1; the D gene is possibly TRBD1 (5 bases). The germline V gene has CDR1 MNHEY and CDR2 SVGAGI. The CDR3 spans 13 residues. The ends were cut back, 7 bases at V and 0 bases at J, with 9 bases in the middle. The CDR3 coding sequence is TGTGCCAGCATGGGGGGATTGAACACTGAAGCTTTCTTT. It specifies CASMGGLNTEAFF.

On this clone itself: The same CDR3 also results from other DNA sequences found in this sample. The genes are TRBV9 and TRBJ1-4; no reliable D call. Per germline, CDR1 SGDLS and CDR2 YYNGEE. V lost 0 bases and J lost 8, with 14 bases in between. This CDR3 contains 15 residues. The CDR3 DNA reads TGTGCCAGCAGCGTAGGCGGAAGGGAGGGAGAAAAACTGTTTTTT. Its translation is CASSVGGREGEKLFF.

V is TRBV7-8 and J is TRBJ2-7; 9 nucleotides agree with TRBD1. CDR1 is SGHVS and CDR2 is FQNEAQ in the germline V gene. V shed 5 bases and J 5 bases; nucleotides not matched to a gene: 13. CDR3 length: 16 residues. The chain's CDR3 is CASSRRRDRAIDEQYF. The CDR3 coding sequence is TGTGCCAGCAGCCGAAGGCGGGACAGGGCCATAGACGAGCAGTACTTC.

The CDR3 nucleotides are TGTGCCTACCAGGGTCGGTCTGGAAACACCATATATTTT. Protein: CAYQGRSGNTIYF. The chain has TRBV30 and TRBJ1-3, with D maybe TRBD1 (5 bases). The CDR3 consists of 13 residues. Deletions cut 7 bases from V and 1 base from J, with 11 bases between. Germline V CDR1 and CDR2: GTSNPN, SVGIG (reference sequence).

This clone showed up just once. The rearrangement links TRBV4-1 to TRBJ1-3; a possible D gene is TRBD1 (6 bases). Between the trimmed V and J ends, which lost 0 bases and 2 bases, there was a span of 23 bases. The CDR3 is 20 residues long. Germline-derived CDR1 and CDR2 are MGHRA and YSYEKL. In nucleotides, the CDR3 is TGCGCCAGCAGCCAAGATTGGGCTAGTGCAGGGGTAATCGCTGGAAACACCATATATTTT. As protein: CASSQDWASAGVIAGNTIYF.